What follows are 17 T cell receptor beta chains derived from one specimen sequenced in a study of human T cells and chemical hapten exposure. TCRdb re-called the RACE reads with MiXCR, one entry per CDR3 protein. The sample lists roughly 84,000 distinct CDR3 sequences, 10% to 14% occurring once. Described time point: patch test 3, about 24 weeks after DPC sensitization. This sample's treatment: therapeutic diphenylcyclopropenone sensitization with weekly scalp DPC. Sequenced material: whole blood, taken in connection with sensitization to the hapten diphenylcyclopropenone (DPC). These TCRs come from a woman between 45 and 65 years old with alopecia areata. Some clones in this sample may be carry-over from other donors' samples.

In this sample, this clonotype turned up many times. The gene calls are TRBV12-3 or TRBV12-4 and TRBJ2-1, with 13 positions matching TRBD2. The CDR3 runs to 19 residues. V trimming: 2 bases; J trimming: 4 bases; junction bases outside the gene matches: 11. The CDR3 DNA reads TGTGCCAGCAGTTTACAGGACAGGGGACTAGCGGGAAAGTACAATGAGCAGTTCTTC. Encoded protein: CASSLQDRGLAGKYNEQFF.

This clonotype was seen at least ten times. V usage is TRBV20-1 and J usage is TRBJ1-1; 11 bases match TRBD1. The CDR3 runs to 16 residues. Germline V gene sequence: CDR1 DFQATT, CDR2 SNEGSKA (reference sequence). V gave up 0 bases and J gave up 5 bases; unmatched junction bases: 8. CDR3 nucleotide sequence: TGCAGTGCTAGAGAGACGGGACAGGGGGTAGGTACTGAAGCTTTCTTT. This encodes CSARETGQGVGTEAFF.

This clonotype was observed a handful of times. DNA of the CDR3: TGCGCCAGCAGCCCAGAGGGGACAGGGGGCTTCAGCTCCTATAATTCACCCCTCCACTTT. It specifies CASSPEGTGGFSSYNSPLHF. This sequence joins TRBV5-1 and TRBJ1-6; 12 nucleotides align to TRBD1. The CDR3 has 20 residues. J gave up 0 bases and V 4 bases, and 11 bases lay outside the gene matches. CDR1 is SGHRS, CDR2 YFSETQ, per germline. The full variable domain, its missing parts supplied by reference TRBV5-1 and TRBJ1-6, is KAGVTQTPRYLIKTRGQQVTLSCSPISGHRSVSWYQQTPGQGLQFLFEYFSETQRNKGNFPGRFSGRQFSNSRSEMNVSTLELGDSALYLCASSPEGTGGFSSYNSPLHFGNGTRLTVT.

The sample holds many counts of this clonotype. The rearrangement uses TRBV5-1 and TRBJ1-2; D gene ambiguous. Germline CDR1 is SGHRS and CDR2 is YFSETQ. The CDR3 covers 16 residues. Trimming cost V 5 bases and J 0 bases, with 17 bases left between them. CDR3 in amino acids: CASRTSTTRSNYGYTF. CDR3 bases: TGCGCCAGCAGGACGAGCACCACGCGATCTAACTATGGCTACACCTTC.

This clonotype was counted many times. The chain uses TRBV29-1 and TRBJ1-1; weak D call: TRBD1 (5 bases). Germline V gene data show CDR1 as SQVTM and CDR2 as ANQGSEA. The length of the CDR3 is 13 residues. Trimming took off 7 bases at V and 0 bases at J, with 12 bases between the two ends. The CDR3 here is CSAHRFMNTEAFF. DNA for the CDR3: TGCAGCGCCCACAGGTTCATGAACACTGAAGCTTTCTTT.

V is TRBV4-3 and J is TRBJ2-1; 9 bases align to TRBD1. Trimming removed 0 bases from V and 5 bases from J; junction bases left unmatched: 11. CDR1 is LGHNA, CDR2 YSLEER, per germline. The CDR3 has 18 residues. The CDR3 here is CASSQDLGTGLRNNEQFF. In DNA form, the CDR3 reads TGCGCCAGCAGCCAAGATCTTGGGACAGGGCTACGAAACAATGAGCAGTTCTTC.

The gene calls are TRBV7-3 and TRBJ2-3; 8 bases agree with TRBD2. From germline, CDR1 is SGHTA and CDR2 FQGTGA. The ends lost 5 bases at V and 1 base at J; junction bases unmatched: 8. This CDR3 is 16 amino acids long. CDR3 sequence reads: CASSRGVAGRTDTQYF. The CDR3 DNA reads TGTGCCAGCAGCCGGGGGGTAGCGGGACGCACAGATACGCAGTATTTT. The whole variable domain, remainder taken from reference TRBV7-3 and TRBJ2-3, is GAGVSQTPSNKVTEKGKYVELRCDPISGHTALYWYRQSLGQGPEFLIYFQGTGAADDSGLPNDRFFAVRPEGSVSTLKIQRTERGDSAVYLCASSRGVAGRTDTQYFGPGTRLTVL.

This clonotype came up many times. The chain joins TRBV21-1 to TRBJ2-7; the table gives TRBD2 as D, unverified against the DNA. TRBV21-1 is listed as a pseudogene. This CDR3 region has 13 residues. The CDR3 sequence is CASSPSPGRERYF. Written as DNA, the CDR3 is TGTGCCAGCAGCCCCTCCCCGGGGAGGGAGAGGTACTTC.

This clonotype was counted between two and nine times. J is TRBJ2-2 and V is TRBV20-1; 11 nucleotides line up with TRBD1. CDR1 is DFQATT, CDR2 SNEGSKA, per germline (reference sequence). The CDR3 covers 15 residues. The V gene end was trimmed by 3 bases and the J gene end by 7 bases; junction bases not matched to a gene: 7. For the CDR3, the DNA is TGCAGTGCTAGGCGCCCGGGACAGGGGGGCGGGGAGCTGTTTTTT. Translation: CSARRPGQGGGELFF.

This clonotype was seen a few times. The V and J genes are TRBV6-2 or TRBV6-3 and TRBJ2-3; 11 bases align to TRBD2. The V gene's germline CDR1 is MNHEY and CDR2 SVGEGT. J lost 3 bases, V lost 4 bases, and 15 bases had no gene match. This CDR3 spans 19 amino acids. The CDR3 reads CASSFPSTSGSPWTDTQYF. The CDR3 DNA follows: TGTGCCAGCAGTTTCCCCTCCACTAGCGGGAGTCCTTGGACAGATACGCAGTATTTT.

The chain joins TRBV6-1 to TRBJ2-3; 12 bases fit TRBD2. Germline lookup yields CDR1 MNHNS and CDR2 SASEGT. With V trimmed by 2 bases and J by 6 bases, 6 bases remained unmatched. CDR3 size: 16 residues. The DNA for the CDR3 is TGTGCCAGCAGTGAAAGAGCTAGCGGGAGGGCTGATACGCAGTATTTT. It encodes CASSERASGRADTQYF.

This clonotype was counted only a few times. The V and J genes are TRBV27 and TRBJ2-2; 7 nucleotides line up with TRBD2. This CDR3 has 16 residues. The trim removed 1 base at V and 1 base at J, leaving 3 bases unmatched. Germline V gene sequence: CDR1 MNHEY, CDR2 SMNVEV (reference sequence). CDR3 residues: CASSLLASGNTGELFF. The DNA of the CDR3 is TGTGCCAGCAGTTTATTAGCTAGCGGGAACACCGGGGAGCTGTTTTTT.

By sample share, this clonotype is medium-sized. V gene TRBV20-1 combines with J gene TRBJ2-1; 10 bases are a match to TRBD2. The V gene end was trimmed by 1 base and the J gene end by 6 bases; junction bases not matched to a gene: 9. The CDR3 runs to 16 residues. Germline loops: CDR1 DFQATT, CDR2 SNEGSKA (reference sequence). Written as DNA, the CDR3 is TGCAGTGCTAGAGTCCCACTAGCGGGAATTTCCAATGAGCAGTTCTTC. Protein: CSARVPLAGISNEQFF.

V is TRBV12-3 or TRBV12-4 and J is TRBJ2-7; TRBD1 agrees at 9 bases. This CDR3 has 13 residues. The ends lost 5 bases at V and 5 bases at J; junction bases unmatched: 4. The CDR3 region has the DNA TGTGCCAGCAGTCCGGGGACAGGGAACGAGCAGTACTTC. Its protein product is CASSPGTGNEQYF.

Only a few counts were recorded for this clonotype. This sequence joins TRBV10-2 and TRBJ1-1; D remains ambiguous. The CDR3 length is 12 residues. Germline V gene data show CDR1 as WSHSY and CDR2 as SAAADI. The V gene lost 2 bases and the J gene lost 8 bases, with 9 bases spanning the gap. Here the CDR3 reads CASSEIGIEAFF. In nucleotides, the CDR3 is TGCGCCAGCAGTGAGATCGGCATCGAAGCTTTCTTT.

This clonotype was counted only a few times. The chain employs TRBV7-9 and TRBJ2-3, with a weak D call TRBD2 (5 bases). Trimming stripped 8 bases from V and 0 bases from J, with 12 bases between. Germline lookup yields CDR1 SEHNR and CDR2 FQNEAQ (reference sequence). The CDR3 contains 14 residues. In nucleotides, the CDR3 is TGTGCCAGCCTCCCTAGGACTAGCACAGATACGCAGTATTTT. Amino acids: CASLPRTSTDTQYF. The complete variable domain, with remaining parts taken from reference TRBV7-9 and TRBJ2-3, reads DTGVSQNPRHKITKRGQNVTFRCDPISEHNRLYWYRQTLGQGPEFLTYFQNEAQLEKSRLLSDRFSAERPKGSFSTLEIQRTEQGDSAMYLCASLPRTSTDTQYFGPGTRLTVL.

This clonotype has a count of ten or more. The CDR3 DNA follows: TGCAGTGCTAGAGATGCTAGGCAGGGAGTAGGCGAGCAGTACTTC. Translating gives CSARDARQGVGEQYF. The rearrangement uses TRBV20-1 and TRBJ2-7, with D perhaps matching TRBD1 or TRBD2 (5 bases each). V lost 0 bases, J lost 6 bases, and 18 bases lay in between. Germline CDR1 reads DFQATT; CDR2 reads SNEGSKA (reference sequence). The CDR3 is 15 residues long.